This note documents a single T cell receptor (beta chain) sequence. Its antigen is still unknown. This CDR3 region has 13 residues. Trimming stripped 7 bases from V and 5 bases from J, with 14 bases between. Germline V gives CDR1 SGHTA, CDR2 FQGNSA. The data stem from a study of OX40 agonist ivuxolimab in advanced cancers. For the study at large: The dose of intravenous ivuxolimab that patients received every 2 weeks ranged from 0.01 to 10 mg/kg. Study outcomes and limitations: CD4+ T cells averaged fewer expanded clones than CD8+ T cells.

The assay was immunoSEQ multiplex PCR, and TCRdb's table has in-frame clones only and misses some. This sample has approximately 60,000 clones, with about 87% found just once. The sample was CD4+ or CD8+ T cells sorted from blood, taken in a trial of the OX40 agonist ivuxolimab. The receptor's source is an adult with an advanced solid tumor such as melanoma, head and neck, liver or kidney cancer. The chain has TRBV7-2 and TRBJ2-5; D assignment may be TRBD1 or TRBD2 (7 bases each). DNA for the CDR3: TGTGCCAGCACCAACAGGGGAGGGGAGACCCAGTACTTC. This translates into CASTNRGGETQYF.